This record concerns one TCR beta chain sequence. The sample is drawn from a study of blood T cell repertoires in COVID-19. TCRdb's copy holds only in-frame clones and misses some; the assay was immunoSEQ multiplex PCR. The sample has over 200,000 clones; around nine tenths are singletons. Germline loops: CDR1 SGDLS, CDR2 YYNGEE. Trimming took 4 bases from V and 0 from J, leaving 16 bases between them. The CDR3 consists of 16 residues. Sequenced material: PBMCs or T cells enriched from blood (not recorded which). The chain joins TRBV9 to TRBJ1-2, with no clear D. The receptor's source is a woman aged 25-40 years with acute COVID-19. CDR3 nucleotide sequence: TGTGCCAGCAGCTCCGACGGAACAGTATCTAACTATGGCTACACCTTC. It is translated as CASSSDGTVSNYGYTF.